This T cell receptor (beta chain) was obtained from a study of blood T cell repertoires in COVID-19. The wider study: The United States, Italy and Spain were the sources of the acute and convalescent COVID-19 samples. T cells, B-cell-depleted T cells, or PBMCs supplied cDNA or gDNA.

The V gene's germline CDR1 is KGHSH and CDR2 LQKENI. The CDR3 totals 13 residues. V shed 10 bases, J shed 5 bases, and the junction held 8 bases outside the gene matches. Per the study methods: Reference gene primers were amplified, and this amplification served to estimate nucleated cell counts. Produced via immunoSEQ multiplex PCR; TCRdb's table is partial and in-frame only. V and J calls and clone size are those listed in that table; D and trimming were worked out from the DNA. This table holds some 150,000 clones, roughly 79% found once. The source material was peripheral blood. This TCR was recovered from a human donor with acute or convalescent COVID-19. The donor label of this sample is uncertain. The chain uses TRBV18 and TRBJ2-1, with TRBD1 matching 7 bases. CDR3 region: CATTGVGNNEQFF. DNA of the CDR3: TGTGCCACCACAGGGGTTGGTAACAATGAGCAGTTCTTC.